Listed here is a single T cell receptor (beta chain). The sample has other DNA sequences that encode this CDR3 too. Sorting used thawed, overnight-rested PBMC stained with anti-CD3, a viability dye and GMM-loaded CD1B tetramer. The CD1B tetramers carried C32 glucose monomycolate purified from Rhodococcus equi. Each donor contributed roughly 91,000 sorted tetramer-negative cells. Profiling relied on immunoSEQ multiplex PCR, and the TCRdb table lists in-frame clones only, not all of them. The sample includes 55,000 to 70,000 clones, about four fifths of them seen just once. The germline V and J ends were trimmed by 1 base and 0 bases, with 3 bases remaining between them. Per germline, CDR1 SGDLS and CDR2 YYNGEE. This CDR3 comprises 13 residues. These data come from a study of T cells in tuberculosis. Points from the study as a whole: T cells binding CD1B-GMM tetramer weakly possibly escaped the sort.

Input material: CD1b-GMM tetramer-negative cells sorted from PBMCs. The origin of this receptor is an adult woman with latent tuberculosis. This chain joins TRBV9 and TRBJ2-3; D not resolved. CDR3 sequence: CASSVTSTDTQYF. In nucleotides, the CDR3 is TGTGCCAGCAGCGTAACTAGCACAGATACGCAGTATTTT.